One sample yielded the 16 T cell receptor beta chains listed below, sequenced in a study of blood T cells in healthy people across ages. Combining a sample-barcoded 5' primer with a J-beta primer mix, a second PCR ran for roughly 7 to 12 cycles. TCRdb itself ran the 5' RACE reads through MiXCR, one entry per CDR3 protein. The sample records approximately 360,000 distinct CDR3 sequences, about 55% being singletons. The sequenced sample consisted of blood. The receptors stem from a man aged 55 to 70 in good health.

The genes are TRBV5-4 and TRBJ2-1; a weak D match, TRBD1 (5 bases). CDR1 is SGHNT, CDR2 YYREEE, per germline (reference sequence). This CDR3 comprises 15 residues. V dropped 5 bases and J dropped 6 bases, with 18 bases sitting between them. CDR3 DNA: TGTGCCAGCAGAGAATCGGGCCTTGGGGCCAATGAGCAGTTCTTC. This sequence encodes CASRESGLGANEQFF.

This clonotype has a handful of counts. The chain couples TRBV5-6 to TRBJ2-1; TRBD2 aligns across 8 bases. Germline values: CDR1 SGHDT, CDR2 YYEEEE. Trimming cost V 5 bases and J 3 bases; bases outside gene matches: 10. The length of the CDR3 is 16 residues. The CDR3 DNA is TGTGCCAGCAGTCGATCCGGGGGGGCAGGCTACAATGAGCAGTTCTTC. Translating it yields CASSRSGGAGYNEQFF. The full variable domain, its missing parts supplied by reference TRBV5-6 and TRBJ2-1, is DAGVTQSPTHLIKTRGQQVTLRCSPKSGHDTVSWYQQALGQGPQFIFQYYEEEERQRGNFPDRFSGHQFPNYSSELNVNALLLGDSALYLCASSRSGGAGYNEQFFGPGTRLTVL.

This chain connects TRBV9 to TRBJ1-2; D not resolved. Trimming shortened V by 6 bases and J by 7 bases, and 19 bases separated the two germline ends. Germline CDR1 reads SGDLS; CDR2 reads YYNGEE. This CDR3 is 14 amino acids long. The CDR3 DNA reads as TGTGCCAGCACCCGTCAGGACCGACGGGGTGGCTACACCTTC. Translation: CASTRQDRRGGYTF.

The chain couples TRBV29-1 to TRBJ2-3, with a possible D match to TRBD1 (6 bases). This CDR3 is 16 amino acids long. Germline assignment: CDR1 SQVTM and CDR2 ANQGSEA. The V gene lost 1 base and the J gene lost 3 bases, with 17 bases spanning the gap. CDR3 sequence: CSVEVTTGFGTDTQYF. In DNA, the CDR3 is TGCAGCGTTGAAGTGACCACAGGGTTTGGTACAGATACGCAGTATTTT.

This clonotype was picked up a small number of times. The CDR3 reads CASSQAASGRGAGEQYF. The DNA of the CDR3 is TGTGCCAGCAGCCAAGCGGCTAGCGGGAGGGGGGCGGGTGAGCAGTATTTT. The rearrangement uses TRBV4-2 and TRBJ2-3; 12 nucleotides line up with TRBD2. The CDR3 is 17 residues long. The germline V gene encodes CDR1 LGHNA and CDR2 YNFKEQ. V dropped 1 base and J dropped 11; count of bases not matched to a gene: 13.

The chain uses TRBV6-5 and TRBJ1-1; 8 bases are shared with TRBD1. Germline V gene sequence: CDR1 MNHEY, CDR2 SVGAGI. V was clipped by 2 bases and J by 5 bases; unmatched bases: 10. This CDR3 contains 16 residues. CDR3 DNA sequence: TGTGCCAGCAGTTACCGGCCAGGGGGCGCGGGGACTGAAGCTTTCTTT. Its protein product is CASSYRPGGAGTEAFF.

Written as DNA, the CDR3 is TGCAGTGCTGTGAACCCCGTAAGCTCCTACGAGCAGTACTTC. Protein: CSAVNPVSSYEQYF. The chain uses TRBV20-1 and TRBJ2-7; D gene ambiguous. The CDR3 consists of 14 residues. V was clipped by 5 bases and J by 0 bases, with 14 bases between them. Per the germline V gene, CDR1 is DFQATT and CDR2 is SNEGSKA (reference sequence).

The V gene is TRBV20-1, the J gene TRBJ2-7; a possible D gene is TRBD1 (6 bases). Germline CDR1 DFQATT, CDR2 SNEGSKA (reference sequence). V lost 6 bases, J lost 2 bases, and 17 bases lay in between. The CDR3 extends over 14 amino acids. CDR3 in DNA: TGCAGTGCCGAGACCGGACAGTCAACCTACGAGCAGTACTTC. This codes for CSAETGQSTYEQYF.

The CDR3 reads CATWTGGTYEQYF. As DNA, the CDR3 is TGTGCCACCTGGACAGGGGGGACCTACGAGCAGTACTTC. V usage is TRBV28 and J usage is TRBJ2-5, with TRBD1 matching 10 bases. The J call may not be correct, given that the DNA end is closer to TRBJ2-7. CDR3 length: 13 amino acids. Germline V gene sequence: CDR1 MDHEN, CDR2 SYDVKM.

With respect to this clonotype: Sequence at one end of the junction differs from germline and may be a read error. V is TRBV4-2 and J is TRBJ2-3, with D perhaps matching TRBD1 (6 bases). The CDR3 totals 14 residues. CDR1 is LGHNA and CDR2 is YNFKEQ in the germline V gene. CDR3 bases: TGTACCAGCAGCCCCCGGACAGACACAGATACGCAGTATTTT. This sequence encodes CTSSPRTDTDTQYF.

This clonotype has a count of ten or more. This chain joins TRBV20-1 and TRBJ2-1; D could derive from TRBD1 or TRBD2 (6 bases each). Germline CDR1 and CDR2: DFQATT and SNEGSKA (reference sequence). This CDR3 is 16 amino acids long. The V and J ends lost 3 bases and 0 bases respectively, with 15 bases between them. The CDR3 loop reads CSARTLGGGSYNEQFF. DNA for the CDR3: TGCAGTGCTAGGACCTTAGGGGGAGGCTCCTACAATGAGCAGTTCTTC.

Concerning this clonotype: This clone may be a read error of a much larger clone one base away. The chain carries TRBV20-1 and TRBJ2-7; tentative D call: TRBD2 (6 bases). The length of the CDR3 is 14 residues. The V gene's germline CDR1 is DFQATT and CDR2 SNEGSKA (reference sequence). V was pared by 0 bases and J by 0 bases, with 9 bases between. CDR3 coding DNA: TGCAGTGCTAGAGATCGCGGGGCCTCCTACGAGCAGTACTTC. This codes for CSARDRGASYEQYF.

This clonotype occurred many times. A junction boundary mismatches the germline segment, possibly from a read error. The rearrangement joins TRBV5-1 to TRBJ2-5, with D possibly TRBD1 on 6 matching bases. Looked up from germline, CDR1 is SGHRS and CDR2 is YFSETQ. CDR3 length: 14 amino acids. For the CDR3, the DNA is TGTGCCAGCAGCTTAGGGGGTTCACAAGAGACCCAGTACTTC. Amino acid sequence: CASSLGGSQETQYF.

There are many counts of this clonotype. The CDR3 protein is CASSFYADYYEQYF. DNA for the CDR3: TGTGCCAGCAGTTTCTACGCCGACTACTACGAGCAGTACTTC. The V call is TRBV12-3 or TRBV12-4, the J call TRBJ2-7; D possibly corresponds to TRBD2 (5 bases). V was trimmed by 3 bases and J by 3 bases, leaving 12 bases between them. The length of the CDR3 is 14 residues.

The chain uses TRBV7-2 and TRBJ1-2; a possible D gene is TRBD1 (6 bases). The CDR3 is 14 amino acids. The V end lost 4 bases, the J end lost 2 bases, and 11 bases lay between the germline ends. CDR1 is SGHTA and CDR2 is FQGNSA in the germline V gene. CDR3 DNA sequence: TGTGCCAGCAGCTCCGAAAGGGGGAACTATGGCTACACCTTC. This codes for CASSSERGNYGYTF.

CDR3 bases: TGTGCCAGCAGGAAACCGGGACTTATCGACAATGAGCAGTTCTTC. As protein: CASRKPGLIDNEQFF. J is TRBJ2-1 and V is TRBV6-2 or TRBV6-3; possibly TRBD2 for D (6 bases). This CDR3 is built from 15 residues. The V gene lost 6 bases and the J gene lost 5 bases, with 17 bases spanning the gap. Germline assignment: CDR1 MNHEY and CDR2 SVGEGT.